Shown below are 22 T cell receptor beta chains from a single sample sequenced in a study of shared clonotypes between healthy human individuals (dated by TCRdb to 2018 to 2020). Libraries were constructed by the immunoSEQ multiplex PCR assay. TCRdb limited this immuneACCESS table to in-frame rearrangements with V and J called. A share of clones is missing; checked studies link under half to unresolved V genes, and the rest is unexplained. Here the sample has about 2.1 million clones; roughly 91% occur a single time. Of the sample, 1.5% to 2% is held by the ten largest clones. CD8 naive samples were obtained by positive selection for CCR7 among CD45RO-negative cells, yielding a CD45RA+CCR7+ population from which TemRA cells were excluded. The sequencing sample was made of naive CD8+ T cells from PBMCs. What the cell subset or site label conveys for this sample: CD45RA+CCR7+. The receptors here all came from a man aged 18 to 30 in good health. Some clones in this sample may be carry-over from other donors' samples.

The V call is TRBV7-2, the J call TRBJ1-3, with D unclear. The CDR3 runs to 14 residues. From germline, CDR1 is SGHTA and CDR2 FQGNSA. Trimming took 2 bases from V and 1 from J, leaving 6 bases between them. The CDR3 DNA is TGTGCCAGCAGCTTATGGGGTTCTGGAAACACCATATATTTT. It translates to CASSLWGSGNTIYF.

The rearrangement uses TRBV6-5 and TRBJ2-5; TRBD2 agrees at 7 bases. Losses at the gene ends were 8 bases for V and 1 base for J; bases not matched to a gene: 4. CDR3 length: 13 residues. Looked up from germline, CDR1 is MNHEY and CDR2 is SVGAGI. CDR3 sequence reads: CASRLAGQETQYF. CDR3 nucleotide sequence: TGTGCCAGCCGATTAGCGGGCCAAGAGACCCAGTACTTC.

The gene calls are TRBV15 and TRBJ1-1; D is uncertain. CDR1 is LNHNV, CDR2 YYDKDF, per germline (reference sequence). The germline V and J ends were trimmed by 6 bases and 1 base, with 6 bases remaining between them. The length of the CDR3 is 12 residues. CDR3 loop: CATRDPNTEAFF. CDR3 in DNA: TGTGCCACCAGGGACCCGAACACTGAAGCTTTCTTT.

This clone has only one observation. The CDR3 loop reads CASSVAGSRDTQYF. DNA of the CDR3: TGTGCCAGCAGCGTAGCAGGGAGCCGGGATACGCAGTATTTT. The rearrangement joins TRBV9 to TRBJ2-3; D assignment may be TRBD1 or TRBD2 (5 bases each). Trimming stripped 0 bases from V and 6 bases from J, with 11 bases between. This CDR3 contains 14 residues. Germline CDR1 reads SGDLS; CDR2 reads YYNGEE.

This chain links TRBV5-6 with TRBJ2-7; tentatively, D is TRBD1 or TRBD2 (6 bases each). Germline CDR1 reads SGHDT; CDR2 reads YYEEEE. The CDR3 spans 15 residues. The germline V and J ends were trimmed by 4 bases and 5 bases, with 19 bases remaining between them. In DNA, the CDR3 is TGTGCCAGCAGCGGCGGGGACACCTGGGGAGACGAGCAGTACTTC. Its protein product is CASSGGDTWGDEQYF.

The chain carries TRBV2 and TRBJ2-7, with 13 bases aligning to TRBD2. The V gene's germline CDR1 is SNHLY and CDR2 FYNNEI. The CDR3 contains 16 residues. The ends lost 6 bases at V and 3 bases at J; junction bases unmatched: 8. CDR3 bases: TGTGCCAGCAGACCCGGACTAGCGGGAGACGGCTACGAGCAGTACTTC. Amino acid sequence: CASRPGLAGDGYEQYF. Drawing the rest from reference TRBV2 and TRBJ2-7, the complete variable domain is EPEVTQTPSHQVTQMGQEVILRCVPISNHLYFYWYRQILGQKVEFLVSFYNNEISEKSEIFDDQFSVERPDGSNFTLKIRSTKLEDSAMYFCASRPGLAGDGYEQYFGPGTRLTVT.

The CDR3 reads CASSQAPLNSLRNTEAFF. The CDR3 region has the DNA TGCGCCAGCAGCCAAGCGCCCCTCAATAGCCTGAGGAACACTGAAGCTTTCTTT. The chain is built from TRBV4-1 and TRBJ1-1; D not resolved. V was cut by 1 base and J by 1 base, with 19 bases left in between. Per germline, CDR1 MGHRA and CDR2 YSYEKL. CDR3 length: 18 residues.

This chain connects TRBV6-6 to TRBJ1-5; 7 bases align to TRBD1. Trimming took 4 bases from V and 2 from J; bases not matched to a gene: 8. There are 16 residues in the CDR3. The germline V gene encodes CDR1 MNHNY and CDR2 SVGAGI (reference sequence). This CDR3 reads CASSSPDRDGNQPQHF. The CDR3 DNA reads TGTGCCAGCAGTTCCCCAGACAGGGACGGCAATCAGCCCCAGCATTTT.

The chain has TRBV2 and TRBJ1-5, with D hard to call. Trimming cost V 3 bases and J 0 bases, with 9 bases left between them. The CDR3 loop spans 15 amino acids. Germline V CDR1 and CDR2: SNHLY, FYNNEI. The CDR3 DNA reads as TGTGCCAGCAGTGAGAGGGCAGATAGCAATCAGCCCCAGCATTTT. This gives the protein CASSERADSNQPQHF.

The rearrangement joins TRBV27 to TRBJ2-1; D remains unclear. V was clipped by 5 bases and J by 8 bases, with 13 bases between them. Per germline, CDR1 MNHEY and CDR2 SMNVEV (reference sequence). The CDR3 length is 13 residues. The CDR3 DNA follows: TGTGCCAGCAGTACCGAATTGAAGGATGAGCAGTTCTTC. Translation gives CASSTELKDEQFF.

This chain links TRBV29-1 with TRBJ2-7; a weak D match, TRBD1 (7 bases). This CDR3 contains 15 residues. Germline V gene lookup returns CDR1 SQVTM and CDR2 ANQGSEA. V lost 0 bases and J lost 1, with 13 bases in between. CDR3 in DNA: TGCAGCGTTGAAGACGTGGCAGGGGGGTCCTACGAGCAGTACTTC. Amino acid sequence: CSVEDVAGGSYEQYF.

The gene calls are TRBV19 and TRBJ2-3; D might be TRBD2 (6 bases). CDR1 is LNHDA and CDR2 is SQIVND in the germline V gene (reference sequence). The CDR3 has 15 amino acids. The ends were cut back, 4 bases at V and 3 bases at J, with 14 bases in the middle. The CDR3 protein is CASSRRRETTDTQYF. DNA of the CDR3: TGTGCCAGTAGTAGGAGGCGGGAAACGACAGATACGCAGTATTTT.

The chain uses TRBV29-1 and TRBJ1-2; maybe TRBD1 (5 bases). Germline loops: CDR1 SQVTM, CDR2 ANQGSEA. This CDR3 comprises 14 residues. Trimming removed 5 bases at V and 3 bases at J, with 16 bases between. The CDR3, as DNA: TGCAGCGTTCCGATCCGGGACGGTGACTATGGCTACACCTTC. The encoded protein is CSVPIRDGDYGYTF.

A word on this clone: Other DNA sequences in this specimen translate into the identical CDR3. V usage is TRBV7-9 and J usage is TRBJ1-5; D gene uncertain. V gave up 4 bases and J gave up 3 bases, with 10 bases separating them. The CDR3 is made up of 14 amino acids. Germline assignment: CDR1 SEHNR and CDR2 FQNEAQ (reference sequence). This CDR3 is CASSSGPLNQPQHF. CDR3 DNA: TGTGCCAGCAGCTCCGGGCCTCTCAATCAGCCCCAGCATTTT.

CDR3 amino acids: CASSLTLRYEQYF. The CDR3 DNA reads as TGTGCCAGCAGTCTGACCCTTCGCTACGAGCAGTACTTC. J is TRBJ2-7 and V is TRBV28; no firm D call. Trimming removed 5 bases at V and 3 bases at J, with 11 bases between. The CDR3 runs to 13 residues. The germline V gene has CDR1 MDHEN and CDR2 SYDVKM. Looking up the rest from reference TRBV28 and TRBJ2-7 gives the full variable domain: DVKVTQSSRYLVKRTGEKVFLECVQDMDHENMFWYRQDPGLGLRLIYFSYDVKMKEKGDIPEGYSVSREKKERFSLILESASTNQTSMYLCASSLTLRYEQYFGPGTRLTVT.

DNA of the CDR3: TGTGCCAGCAGGCTAGGACAGGGTTTTATCACTGAAGCTTTCTTT. As protein: CASRLGQGFITEAFF. The rearrangement uses TRBV11-2 and TRBJ1-1; 8 bases match TRBD1. Losses at the gene ends were 6 bases for V and 4 bases for J; bases not matched to a gene: 10. CDR1 SGHAT and CDR2 FQNNGV come from the germline V gene. The CDR3 has 15 residues.

This clone was counted once. CDR3 nucleotides: TGTGCCAGCAGCTTGGAGGCAGCGCGTAACTATGGCTACACCTTC. The encoded protein is CASSLEAARNYGYTF. The rearrangement links TRBV5-5 to TRBJ1-2; D is uncertain. CDR1 and CDR2 (germline): SGHKS, YYEKEE (reference sequence). CDR3 length: 15 amino acids. The V and J ends lost 0 bases and 1 base respectively, with 10 bases between them.

This clone was observed a single time. V usage is TRBV5-1 and J usage is TRBJ2-1, with D hard to call. Germline values: CDR1 SGHRS, CDR2 YFSETQ. V was shortened by 4 bases and J by 5 bases, with 10 bases between the two germline ends. CDR3 size: 13 residues. The CDR3 DNA sequence: TGCGCCAGCAGCCCGCGGATGGACAATGAGCAGTTCTTC. Amino acids: CASSPRMDNEQFF.

V gene TRBV5-1 combines with J gene TRBJ1-2, with D perhaps TRBD1 (6 bases). The CDR3 is 14 amino acids. The germline V gene has CDR1 SGHRS and CDR2 YFSETQ. Trimming cost V 0 bases and J 6 bases, with 12 bases left between them. The CDR3 nucleotides are TGCGCCAGCAGCTTGGAGCAGGGGTGGCATGGCTACACCTTC. This translates into CASSLEQGWHGYTF.

CDR3 in amino acids: CASSSGLAGAWGNEQFF. The CDR3 region has the DNA TGTGCCAGCAGTTCGGGACTAGCGGGAGCTTGGGGCAATGAGCAGTTCTTC. V gene TRBV27 combines with J gene TRBJ2-1; 14 bases fit TRBD2. CDR1 and CDR2 (germline): MNHEY, SMNVEV (reference sequence). The CDR3 runs 17 residues. Trimming removed 4 bases from V and 6 bases from J; junction bases left unmatched: 8.

Comments on this clone: Other DNA sequences in the same sample also yield this CDR3. The chain links TRBV28 to TRBJ2-7; D is unresolved. The CDR3 is made up of 12 amino acids. The V end lost 2 bases, the J end lost 0 bases, and 2 bases lay between the germline ends. Germline V gene sequence: CDR1 MDHEN, CDR2 SYDVKM. The DNA for the CDR3 is TGTGCCAGCAGTTTAGTCTCCTACGAGCAGTACTTC. Amino acid sequence: CASSLVSYEQYF. The whole variable domain, filled in from reference TRBV28 and TRBJ2-7, reads DVKVTQSSRYLVKRTGEKVFLECVQDMDHENMFWYRQDPGLGLRLIYFSYDVKMKEKGDIPEGYSVSREKKERFSLILESASTNQTSMYLCASSLVSYEQYFGPGTRLTVT.

This chain connects TRBV21-1 to TRBJ1-2; TRBD1 was called by the table and not checked on the DNA. TRBV21-1 is flagged as a pseudogene. This CDR3 contains 17 residues. DNA for the CDR3: TGTGCCAGCAGCAAAGCATCTCTGAGACAGGGGGCGAGGGGCTACACCTTC. Protein sequence: CASSKASLRQGARGYTF.